This T cell receptor beta chain stems from a study of identical twins. TCRdb used MiXCR to reprocess the 5' RACE reads, holding one entry per CDR3 protein. The sample has some 790,000 distinct CDR3 sequences, 15% to 20% seen once. The CDR3 runs 15 residues. The V end was cut by 3 bases, the J end by 2 bases, with 13 bases between. There are a few counts of this clonotype. These data were likewise used in another study, on T cells expressing NK-cell markers. That study reports: The dominant NKG2C+ clonotypes represented about 1.0-7.0% of CD8+ T cells in several donors. The CD3+CD56-NKG2C+ fraction of a handful of donors was likewise dominated by these clonotypes.

This chain uses TRBV12-3 or TRBV12-4 with TRBJ1-2; tentatively, D is TRBD1 (5 bases). This clonotype originated in a woman younger than 35 in good health. The sequenced sample consisted of PBMCs. The CDR3 coding sequence is TGTGCCAGCAGTTTTATCGGCAGGGTGAACTATGGCTACACCTTC. Its translation: CASSFIGRVNYGYTF.